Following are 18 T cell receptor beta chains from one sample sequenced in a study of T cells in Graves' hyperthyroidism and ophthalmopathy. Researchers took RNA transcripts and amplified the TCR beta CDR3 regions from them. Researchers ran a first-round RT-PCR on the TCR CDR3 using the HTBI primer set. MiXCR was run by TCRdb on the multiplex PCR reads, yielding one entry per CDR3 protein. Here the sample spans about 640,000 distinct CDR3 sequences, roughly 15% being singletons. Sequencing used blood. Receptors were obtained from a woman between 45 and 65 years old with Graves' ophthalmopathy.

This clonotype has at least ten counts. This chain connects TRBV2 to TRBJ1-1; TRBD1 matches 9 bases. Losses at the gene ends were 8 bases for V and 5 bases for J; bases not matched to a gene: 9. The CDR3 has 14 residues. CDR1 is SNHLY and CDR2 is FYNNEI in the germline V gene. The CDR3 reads CASHRRTGVTEAFF. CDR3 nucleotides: TGTGCCAGCCATCGGAGGACAGGGGTAACTGAAGCTTTCTTT.

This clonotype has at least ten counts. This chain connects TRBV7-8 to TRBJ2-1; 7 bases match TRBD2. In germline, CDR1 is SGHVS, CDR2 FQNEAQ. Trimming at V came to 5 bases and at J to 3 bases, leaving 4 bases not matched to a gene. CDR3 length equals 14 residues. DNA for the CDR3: TGTGCCAGCAGCCCCCGGACTAGCTACAATGAGCAGTTCTTC. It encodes CASSPRTSYNEQFF.

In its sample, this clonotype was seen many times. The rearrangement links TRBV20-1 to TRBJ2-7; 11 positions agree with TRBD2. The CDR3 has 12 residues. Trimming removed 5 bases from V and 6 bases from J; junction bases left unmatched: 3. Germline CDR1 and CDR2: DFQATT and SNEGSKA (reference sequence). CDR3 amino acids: CSALAGGLEQYF. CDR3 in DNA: TGCAGTGCTTTAGCGGGAGGGCTCGAGCAGTACTTC.

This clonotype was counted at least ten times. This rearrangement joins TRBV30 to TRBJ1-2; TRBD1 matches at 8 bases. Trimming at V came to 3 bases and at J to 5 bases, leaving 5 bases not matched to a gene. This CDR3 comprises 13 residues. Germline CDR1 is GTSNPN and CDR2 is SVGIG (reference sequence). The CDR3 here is CAWRQTGEYGYTF. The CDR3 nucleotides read TGTGCCTGGAGGCAGACAGGGGAATATGGCTACACCTTC.

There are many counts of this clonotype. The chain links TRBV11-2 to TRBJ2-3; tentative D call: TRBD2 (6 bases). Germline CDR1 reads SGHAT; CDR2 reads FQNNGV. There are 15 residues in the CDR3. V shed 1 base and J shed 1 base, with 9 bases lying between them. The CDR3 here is CASSLAGRGTDTQYF. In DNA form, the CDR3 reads TGTGCCAGCAGCTTAGCCGGGAGAGGCACAGATACGCAGTATTTT.

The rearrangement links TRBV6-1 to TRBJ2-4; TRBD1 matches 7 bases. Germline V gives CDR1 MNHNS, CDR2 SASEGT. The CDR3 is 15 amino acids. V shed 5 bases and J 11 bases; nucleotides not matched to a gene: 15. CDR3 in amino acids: CASSPQDRPKAVQYF. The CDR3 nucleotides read TGTGCCAGCAGTCCCCAGGACAGGCCGAAAGCGGTTCAGTACTTC.

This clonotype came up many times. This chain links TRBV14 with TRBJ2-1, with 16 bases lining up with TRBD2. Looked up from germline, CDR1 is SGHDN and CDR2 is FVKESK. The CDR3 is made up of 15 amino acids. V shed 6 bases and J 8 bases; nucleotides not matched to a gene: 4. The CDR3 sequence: CASRGLAGGLHEQFF. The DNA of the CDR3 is TGTGCCAGCAGGGGACTAGCGGGAGGGCTTCATGAGCAGTTCTTC.

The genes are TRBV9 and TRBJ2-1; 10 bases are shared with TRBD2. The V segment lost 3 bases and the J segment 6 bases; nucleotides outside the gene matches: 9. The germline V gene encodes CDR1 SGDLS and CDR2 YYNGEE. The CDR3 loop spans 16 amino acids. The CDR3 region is CASSARASGSLNEQFF. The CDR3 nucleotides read TGTGCCAGCAGCGCCCGAGCTAGCGGGAGTCTCAATGAGCAGTTCTTC.

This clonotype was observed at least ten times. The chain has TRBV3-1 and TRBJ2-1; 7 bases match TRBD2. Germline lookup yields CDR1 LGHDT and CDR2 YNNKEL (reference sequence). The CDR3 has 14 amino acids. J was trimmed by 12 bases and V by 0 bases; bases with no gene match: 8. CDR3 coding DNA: TGTGCCAGCAGCCAAGATCGGGGGGAGAATACGCAGTTCTTC. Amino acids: CASSQDRGENTQFF.

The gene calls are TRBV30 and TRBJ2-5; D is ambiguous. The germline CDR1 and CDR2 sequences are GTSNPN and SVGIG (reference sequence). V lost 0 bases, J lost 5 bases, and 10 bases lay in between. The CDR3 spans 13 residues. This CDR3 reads CAWSVLVGETQYF. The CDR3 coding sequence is TGTGCCTGGAGTGTACTGGTTGGGGAGACCCAGTACTTC.

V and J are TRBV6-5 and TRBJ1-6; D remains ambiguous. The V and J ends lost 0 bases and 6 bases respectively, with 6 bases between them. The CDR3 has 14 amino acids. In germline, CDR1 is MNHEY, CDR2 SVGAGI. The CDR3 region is CASSYSGVNSPLHF. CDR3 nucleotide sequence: TGTGCCAGCAGTTACTCCGGCGTTAATTCACCCCTCCACTTT.

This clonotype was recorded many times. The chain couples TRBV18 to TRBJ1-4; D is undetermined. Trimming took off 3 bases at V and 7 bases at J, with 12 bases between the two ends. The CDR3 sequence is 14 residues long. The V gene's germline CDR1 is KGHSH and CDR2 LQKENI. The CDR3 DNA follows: TGTGCCAGCTCACCGGACCGGTTCGGTGAAAAACTGTTTTTT. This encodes CASSPDRFGEKLFF.

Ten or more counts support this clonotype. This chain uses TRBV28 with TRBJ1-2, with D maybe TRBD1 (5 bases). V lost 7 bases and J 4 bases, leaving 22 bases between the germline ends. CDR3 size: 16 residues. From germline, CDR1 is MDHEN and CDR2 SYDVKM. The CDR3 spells CASTLTPGQGAYGYTF. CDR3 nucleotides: TGTGCCAGCACCCTTACGCCCGGGCAGGGTGCCTATGGCTACACCTTC.

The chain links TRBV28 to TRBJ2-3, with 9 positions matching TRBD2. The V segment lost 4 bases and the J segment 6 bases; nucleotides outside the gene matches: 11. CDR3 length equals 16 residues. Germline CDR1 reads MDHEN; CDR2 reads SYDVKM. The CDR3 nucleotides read TGTGCCAGCAGTTGGATGGCTAGCGGGAATTACGATACGCAGTATTTT. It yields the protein CASSWMASGNYDTQYF.

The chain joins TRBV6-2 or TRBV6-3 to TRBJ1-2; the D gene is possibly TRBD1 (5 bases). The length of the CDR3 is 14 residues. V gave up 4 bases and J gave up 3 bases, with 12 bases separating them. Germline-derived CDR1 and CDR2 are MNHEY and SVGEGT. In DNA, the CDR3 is TGTGCCAGCAGTTTCCGGGACGGAGACTATGGCTACACCTTC. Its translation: CASSFRDGDYGYTF.

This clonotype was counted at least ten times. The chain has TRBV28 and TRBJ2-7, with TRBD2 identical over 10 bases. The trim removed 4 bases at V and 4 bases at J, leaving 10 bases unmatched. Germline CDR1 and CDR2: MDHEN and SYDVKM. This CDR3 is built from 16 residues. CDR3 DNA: TGTGCCAGCAGTTCTCACGCTAGCGGGAGTGGTTACGAGCAGTACTTC. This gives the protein CASSSHASGSGYEQYF.

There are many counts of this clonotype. The DNA for the CDR3 is TGTGCCATCAGTGAGAATGAGGAGACCCAGTACTTC. Its protein is CAISENEETQYF. This chain links TRBV10-3 with TRBJ2-5; D gene uncertain. Germline V gene lookup returns CDR1 ENHRY and CDR2 SYGVKD. Trimming stripped 2 bases from V and 5 bases from J, with 6 bases between. The CDR3 loop spans 12 amino acids.

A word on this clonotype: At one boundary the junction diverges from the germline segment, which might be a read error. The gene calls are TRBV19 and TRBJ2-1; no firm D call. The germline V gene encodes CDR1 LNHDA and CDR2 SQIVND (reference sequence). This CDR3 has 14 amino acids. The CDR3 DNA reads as TGTGCCGGTAGTATCCCCCACACCGACAATGAGCAGTTCTTC. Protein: CAGSIPHTDNEQFF.